The sequence of this T cell receptor (beta chain) was determined in a study of human T cells and chemical hapten exposure. Germline V gene data show CDR1 as MDHEN and CDR2 as SYDVKM. The CDR3 runs to 15 residues. Trimming cost V 6 bases and J 3 bases; bases outside gene matches: 9. Before extraction, the whole blood was not fractionated, and total RNA was taken from it. TCRdb ran MiXCR on the 5' RACE reads and lists one entry per CDR3 protein. The repertoire includes 110,000 or so distinct CDR3 sequences, 19% of them detected once, and approximately 2.8% sits in the top ten. The clonotype was recovered from a human donor in good health. V gene TRBV28 combines with J gene TRBJ2-7, with 9 bases that match TRBD1. The CDR3 sequence is CASRYRDRVLYEQYF. CDR3 DNA: TGTGCCAGCAGGTACCGGGACAGGGTCCTCTACGAGCAGTACTTC.